What follows are 26 T cell receptor beta chains derived from one specimen sequenced in a study of cytomegalovirus exposure and HLA in healthy donors. The primer mix had 60 Vbeta and 13 Jbeta primers. The method was immunoSEQ multiplex PCR; TCRdb's version includes in-frame clones alone and lacks a portion of them. The sample lists 90,000 to 120,000 clones; over 75% were seen once. Input material: PBMCs. These TCRs come from a man in his 60s in good health and CMV-seropositive.

This rearrangement joins TRBV19 to TRBJ2-1; TRBD2 agrees at 8 bases. Germline-derived CDR1 and CDR2 are LNHDA and SQIVND (reference sequence). The CDR3 is 18 amino acids. V dropped 3 bases and J dropped 0; count of bases not matched to a gene: 10. The CDR3 bases are TGTGCCAGTAGTATTGGGCTAGCGGGCCTTAGCTCCTACAATGAGCAGTTCTTC. This encodes CASSIGLAGLSSYNEQFF.

V gene TRBV27 combines with J gene TRBJ2-7; maybe TRBD1 (6 bases). Germline V gene lookup returns CDR1 MNHEY and CDR2 SMNVEV (reference sequence). The length of the CDR3 is 14 residues. V shed 4 bases and J shed 2 bases, with 12 bases lying between them. CDR3 region: CASSSGTPAYEQYF. The CDR3 DNA is TGTGCCAGCAGTTCCGGGACACCCGCCTACGAGCAGTACTTC.

The gene calls are TRBV7-2 and TRBJ1-5; 9 bases fit TRBD1. Germline loops: CDR1 SGHTA, CDR2 FQGNSA. J was trimmed by 8 bases and V by 5 bases; bases with no gene match: 4. CDR3 length equals 13 residues. The CDR3 loop is CASSPRDREPQHF. In DNA, the CDR3 is TGTGCCAGCAGCCCCCGGGACAGGGAGCCCCAGCATTTT.

The V and J genes are TRBV5-1 and TRBJ1-1; TRBD1 matches at 7 bases. V was clipped by 4 bases and J by 0 bases; unmatched bases: 3. Germline CDR1 reads SGHRS; CDR2 reads YFSETQ. The CDR3 length is 14 residues. CDR3: CASSTGQLNTEAFF. The CDR3 DNA is TGCGCCAGCAGCACGGGACAGTTGAACACTGAAGCTTTCTTT.

The CDR3 region is CASSEDVVEVGSPLHF. CDR3 sequence (DNA): TGTGCCAGCAGTGAAGACGTGGTGGAGGTCGGTTCACCCCTCCACTTT. This chain uses TRBV6-1 with TRBJ1-6; D gene unclear. The germline gives CDR1 MNHNS, CDR2 SASEGT. V dropped 1 base and J dropped 9 bases, with 16 bases sitting between them. CDR3 length: 16 residues.

This chain connects TRBV4-3 to TRBJ2-7; 7 bases agree with TRBD1. The CDR3 length is 14 residues. Per germline, CDR1 LGHNA and CDR2 YSLEER. J lost 4 bases, V lost 0 bases, and 3 bases had no gene match. The CDR3 here is CASSQEGRGYEQYF. DNA of the CDR3: TGCGCCAGCAGCCAAGAGGGCAGGGGGTACGAGCAGTACTTC.

Only one count was recorded for this clone. The chain combines TRBV2 with TRBJ2-3; D is ambiguous. Trimming removed 4 bases from V and 4 bases from J, with 6 bases in between. The CDR3 totals 12 residues. CDR1 SNHLY and CDR2 FYNNEI come from the germline V gene. The DNA of the CDR3 is TGTGCCAGCAGTGGTCCGGCAGATACGCAGTATTTT. Protein sequence: CASSGPADTQYF.

The chain carries TRBV5-1 and TRBJ2-1, with a tentative D call TRBD2 (5 bases). The CDR3 consists of 15 residues. The V and J ends lost 3 bases and 7 bases respectively, with 17 bases between them. Per germline, CDR1 SGHRS and CDR2 YFSETQ. CDR3 nucleotides: TGCGCCAGCAGCTCCCTTCGGGCTAGCCCTAATGAGCAGTTCTTC. Encoded protein: CASSSLRASPNEQFF.

The rearrangement joins TRBV6-5 to TRBJ2-1, with 8 bases fitting TRBD2. Germline lookup yields CDR1 MNHEY and CDR2 SVGAGI. The CDR3 runs 15 residues. Losses at the gene ends were 6 bases for V and 6 bases for J; bases not matched to a gene: 10. The DNA of the CDR3 is TGTGCCAGCAGCCTACCGGGACTAGACGGCAATGAGCAGTTCTTC. Residues: CASSLPGLDGNEQFF.

The chain employs TRBV7-2 and TRBJ1-6; TRBD1 is a possible D gene (6 bases). The CDR3 loop spans 15 amino acids. From germline, CDR1 is SGHTA and CDR2 FQGNSA. Trimming took off 7 bases at V and 10 bases at J, with 20 bases between the two ends. The CDR3 reads CASTQGGGFLSPLHF. The DNA for the CDR3 is TGTGCCAGCACCCAAGGGGGAGGGTTTCTATCACCCCTCCACTTT.

This clone occurred once. The V call is TRBV6-5, the J call TRBJ2-1; TRBD1 agrees at 9 bases. The ends lost 4 bases at V and 9 bases at J; junction bases unmatched: 7. The CDR3 consists of 14 residues. In germline, CDR1 is MNHEY, CDR2 SVGAGI. CDR3 sequence reads: CASSSGTGWVEQFF. The DNA for the CDR3 is TGTGCCAGCAGTTCGGGGACAGGGTGGGTTGAGCAGTTCTTC.

The CDR3 DNA is TGCGCCAGCAGCTTGAGGGGGTACGAGCAGTACTTC. As protein: CASSLRGYEQYF. The J gene is TRBJ2-7, the V gene TRBV5-1; D is perhaps TRBD1 (6 bases). CDR3 length equals 12 residues. Trimming shortened V by 1 base and J by 4 bases, and 6 bases separated the two germline ends. Germline CDR1 reads SGHRS; CDR2 reads YFSETQ.

In its sample, this clone was seen a few times. This sequence joins TRBV4-1 and TRBJ1-1; D is undetermined. This CDR3 comprises 16 residues. CDR1 and CDR2 (germline): MGHRA, YSYEKL. The V end lost 0 bases, the J end lost 0 bases, and 11 bases lay between the germline ends. The chain's CDR3 is CASSQDLGVMNTEAFF. The CDR3 DNA reads TGCGCCAGCAGCCAAGATCTCGGAGTTATGAACACTGAAGCTTTCTTT.

V gene TRBV5-1 combines with J gene TRBJ1-6, with 8 bases matching TRBD1. V lost 3 bases to trimming and J lost 7 bases; unmatched junction nucleotides: 9. The CDR3 consists of 16 residues. Germline CDR1 and CDR2: SGHRS and YFSETQ. The CDR3 nucleotides are TGCGCCAGCAGCTCCCAAGGGGGACAGGACAATTCACCCCTCCACTTT. It translates to CASSSQGGQDNSPLHF.

The chain employs TRBV7-2 and TRBJ2-2; 10 bases match TRBD2. With V trimmed by 5 bases and J by 8 bases, 11 bases remained unmatched. The CDR3 runs 16 residues. The germline gives CDR1 SGHTA, CDR2 FQGNSA. In DNA, the CDR3 is TGTGCCAGCAGCCCCTCTAGCGGGGGAGCTGGGGGGGAGCTGTTTTTT. Translating it yields CASSPSSGGAGGELFF.

The rearrangement joins TRBV6-5 to TRBJ2-3; D remains ambiguous. V lost 5 bases, J lost 0 bases, and 9 bases lay in between. Germline V gene data show CDR1 as MNHEY and CDR2 as SVGAGI. The CDR3 runs to 14 residues. The CDR3 coding sequence is TGTGCCAGCAGTCGCGACTCTAGCACAGATACGCAGTATTTT. Its translation: CASSRDSSTDTQYF.

The rearrangement joins TRBV28 to TRBJ1-1; the D is unclear. The ends were cut back, 6 bases at V and 10 bases at J, with 18 bases in the middle. The CDR3 has 13 amino acids. Germline V gene data show CDR1 as MDHEN and CDR2 as SYDVKM. This chain's CDR3 is CASSPGGGLGAFF. In DNA, the CDR3 is TGTGCCAGCAGCCCCGGAGGCGGCCTGGGAGCTTTCTTT.

This clone was counted once. The chain employs TRBV7-9 and TRBJ2-7, with TRBD1 identical over 7 bases. J was trimmed by 2 bases and V by 3 bases; bases with no gene match: 7. Germline CDR1 reads SEHNR; CDR2 reads FQNEAQ (reference sequence). The CDR3 spans 15 residues. The CDR3 DNA sequence: TGTGCCAGCAGCTTCCGACAGGGAAGTCCCTACGAGCAGTACTTC. Protein sequence: CASSFRQGSPYEQYF.

To note about this clone: Relative to the germline gene, one junction end is altered; a read error may explain this. V gene TRBV7-9 combines with J gene TRBJ2-3; 7 bases are shared with TRBD1. Germline assignment: CDR1 SEHNR and CDR2 FQNEAQ (reference sequence). The CDR3 totals 15 residues. The CDR3 reads CSSSPTGVGTDTQYF. The CDR3 DNA follows: TGTTCCAGCAGCCCTACAGGGGTAGGGACAGATACGCAGTATTTT.

The chain couples TRBV19 to TRBJ2-7; TRBD2 might be the D (6 bases). The CDR3 totals 14 residues. Trimming shortened V by 3 bases and J by 2 bases, and 11 bases separated the two germline ends. Germline lookup yields CDR1 LNHDA and CDR2 SQIVND (reference sequence). CDR3: CASSMGGGPYEQYF. In nucleotides, the CDR3 is TGTGCCAGTAGTATGGGAGGTGGGCCCTACGAGCAGTACTTC.

For this clone: The junction shows a germline mismatch at one end, possibly a read error. The chain couples TRBV7-9 to TRBJ2-3; TRBD2 agrees at 11 bases. CDR1 and CDR2 from the germline V gene are SEHNR and FQNEAQ (reference sequence). The CDR3 totals 16 residues. Written as DNA, the CDR3 is TGTTCCAGCAGCCCTAGGACTAGCGGGTTGACAGATACGCAGTATTTT. Translation gives CSSSPRTSGLTDTQYF. Full variable domain (rest looked up from reference TRBV7-9 and TRBJ2-3): DTGVSQNPRHKITKRGQNVTFRCDPISEHNRLYWYRQTLGQGPEFLTYFQNEAQLEKSRLLSDRFSAERPKGSFSTLEIQRTEQGDSAMYLCSSSPRTSGLTDTQYFGPGTRLTVL.

The chain combines TRBV6-1 with TRBJ2-2, with 12 bases aligning to TRBD2. The V and J ends lost 8 bases and 6 bases, in that order; junction bases with no gene match: 7. The CDR3 sequence is 15 residues long. Germline V CDR1 and CDR2: MNHNS, SASEGT. CDR3 DNA sequence: TGTGCCAGCCTGATGGCTAGCGGGGGGGCCGGGGAGCTGTTTTTT. Its protein is CASLMASGGAGELFF.

V gene TRBV5-8 combines with J gene TRBJ1-3, with D unresolved. Germline CDR1 SGHTS, CDR2 YDEGEE. V lost 5 bases, J lost 4 bases, and 13 bases lay in between. The CDR3 loop spans 14 amino acids. The CDR3 DNA is TGTGCCAGCAGAATGAGAGGGCCGGGAAACACCATATATTTT. Its protein product is CASRMRGPGNTIYF.

This clone was seen only a few times. V is TRBV27 and J is TRBJ2-7; TRBD1 aligns across 7 bases. The CDR3 covers 16 residues. V shed 2 bases, J shed 1 base, and the junction held 8 bases outside the gene matches. CDR1 is MNHEY, CDR2 SMNVEV, per germline (reference sequence). The CDR3 DNA sequence: TGTGCCAGCAGTTTAGCCGAGACAGGGACATCCTACGAGCAGTACTTC. Amino acids: CASSLAETGTSYEQYF.

The chain employs TRBV5-1 and TRBJ2-7; 10 nucleotides align to TRBD2. Per the germline V gene, CDR1 is SGHRS and CDR2 is YFSETQ. V trimming: 4 bases; J trimming: 2 bases; junction bases outside the gene matches: 3. This CDR3 spans 14 amino acids. This CDR3 reads CASSPSGGAYEQYF. The CDR3 DNA sequence: TGCGCCAGCAGCCCGAGCGGGGGGGCCTACGAGCAGTACTTC.

The chain has TRBV5-1 and TRBJ2-3; 12 positions agree with TRBD2. CDR1 and CDR2 (germline): SGHRS, YFSETQ. The CDR3 covers 14 residues. V shed 9 bases, J shed 3 bases, and the junction held 5 bases outside the gene matches. CDR3 residues: CATSSGGDTDTQYF. As DNA, the CDR3 is TGCGCCACCTCTAGCGGGGGGGATACAGATACGCAGTATTTT.